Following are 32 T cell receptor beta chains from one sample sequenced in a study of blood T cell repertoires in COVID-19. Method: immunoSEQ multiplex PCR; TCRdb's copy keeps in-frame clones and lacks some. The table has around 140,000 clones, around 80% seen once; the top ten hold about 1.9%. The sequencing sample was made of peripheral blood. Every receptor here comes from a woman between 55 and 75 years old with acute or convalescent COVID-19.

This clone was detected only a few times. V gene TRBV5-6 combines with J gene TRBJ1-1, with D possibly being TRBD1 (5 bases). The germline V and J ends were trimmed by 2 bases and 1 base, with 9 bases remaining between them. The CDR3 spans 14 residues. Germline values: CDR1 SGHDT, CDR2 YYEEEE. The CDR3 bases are TGTGCCAGCAGCTTCCCTCAGGGGAACACTGAAGCTTTCTTT. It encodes CASSFPQGNTEAFF.

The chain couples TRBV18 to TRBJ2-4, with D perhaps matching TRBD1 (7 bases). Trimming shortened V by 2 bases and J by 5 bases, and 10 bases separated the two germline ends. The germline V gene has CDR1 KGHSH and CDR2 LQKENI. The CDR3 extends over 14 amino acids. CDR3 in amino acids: CASSPTRGENIQYF. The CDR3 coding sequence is TGTGCCAGCTCACCAACCAGGGGGGAAAACATTCAGTACTTC.

CDR3 DNA sequence: TGTGCCAGCAGCTATGAGTATGAGCAGTTCTTC. Translating gives CASSYEYEQFF. The genes are TRBV7-2 and TRBJ2-1; D call uncertain. The V end was cut by 4 bases, the J end by 8 bases, with 6 bases between. In germline, CDR1 is SGHTA, CDR2 FQGNSA. This CDR3 has 11 amino acids.

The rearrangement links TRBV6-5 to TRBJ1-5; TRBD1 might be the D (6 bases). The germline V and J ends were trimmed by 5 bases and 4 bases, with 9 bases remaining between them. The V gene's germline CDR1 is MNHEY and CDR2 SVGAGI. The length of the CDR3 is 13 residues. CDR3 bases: TGTGCCAGCAGTCCACAGGGAAATCAGCCCCAGCATTTT. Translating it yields CASSPQGNQPQHF.

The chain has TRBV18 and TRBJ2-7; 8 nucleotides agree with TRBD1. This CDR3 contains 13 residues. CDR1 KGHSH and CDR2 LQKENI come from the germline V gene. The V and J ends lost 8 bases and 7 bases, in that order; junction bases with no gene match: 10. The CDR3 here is CASNPDRAGEQYF. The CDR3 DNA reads TGTGCCAGCAATCCGGACAGGGCGGGTGAGCAGTACTTC.

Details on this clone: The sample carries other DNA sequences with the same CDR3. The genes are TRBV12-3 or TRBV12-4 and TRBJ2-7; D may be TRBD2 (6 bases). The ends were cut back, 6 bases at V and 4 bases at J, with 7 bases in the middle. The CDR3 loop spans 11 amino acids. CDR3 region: CASSSGYEQYF. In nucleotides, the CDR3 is TGTGCCAGCAGCAGCGGGTACGAGCAGTACTTC.

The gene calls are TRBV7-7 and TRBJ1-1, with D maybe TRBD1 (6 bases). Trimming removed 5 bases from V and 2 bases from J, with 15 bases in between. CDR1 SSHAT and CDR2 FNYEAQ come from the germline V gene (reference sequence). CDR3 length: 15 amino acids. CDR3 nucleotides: TGTGCCAGCAGCCGAAGGGACACCAGCAACACTGAAGCTTTCTTT. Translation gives CASSRRDTSNTEAFF.

In DNA, the CDR3 is TGTGCCAGCAGCAAGGGGGGGTCCGGAAACACCATATATTTT. Amino acids: CASSKGGSGNTIYF. The chain has TRBV7-9 and TRBJ1-3; possible D gene TRBD1, 6 bases. V gave up 5 bases and J gave up 4 bases, with 12 bases separating them. CDR1 is SEHNR and CDR2 is FQNEAQ in the germline V gene (reference sequence). The CDR3 runs 14 residues. Looking up the rest from reference TRBV7-9 and TRBJ1-3 gives the full variable domain: DTGVSQNPRHKITKRGQNVTFRCDPISEHNRLYWYRQTLGQGPEFLTYFQNEAQLEKSRLLSDRFSAERPKGSFSTLEIQRTEQGDSAMYLCASSKGGSGNTIYFGEGSWLTVV.

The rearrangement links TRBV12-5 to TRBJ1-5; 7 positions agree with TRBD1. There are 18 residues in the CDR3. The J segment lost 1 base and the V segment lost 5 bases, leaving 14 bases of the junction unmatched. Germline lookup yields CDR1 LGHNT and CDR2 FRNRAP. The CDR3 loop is CASGNVLGGRLSNQPQHF. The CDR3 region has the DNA TGTGCTAGTGGTAACGTCCTAGGGGGCCGACTGAGCAATCAGCCCCAGCATTTT.

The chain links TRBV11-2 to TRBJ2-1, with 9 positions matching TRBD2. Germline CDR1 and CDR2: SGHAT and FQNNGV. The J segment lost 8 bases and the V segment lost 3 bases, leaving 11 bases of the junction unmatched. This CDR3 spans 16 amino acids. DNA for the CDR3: TGTGCCAGCAGCTTGTTCGGGACTAGCCTGGGGGATGAGCAGTTCTTC. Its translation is CASSLFGTSLGDEQFF.

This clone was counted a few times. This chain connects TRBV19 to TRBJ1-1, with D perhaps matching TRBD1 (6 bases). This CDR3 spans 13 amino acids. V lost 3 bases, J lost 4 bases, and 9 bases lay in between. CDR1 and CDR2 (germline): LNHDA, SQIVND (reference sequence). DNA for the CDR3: TGTGCCAGTAGTATGGGGGGGGCCACTGAAGCTTTCTTT. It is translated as CASSMGGATEAFF.

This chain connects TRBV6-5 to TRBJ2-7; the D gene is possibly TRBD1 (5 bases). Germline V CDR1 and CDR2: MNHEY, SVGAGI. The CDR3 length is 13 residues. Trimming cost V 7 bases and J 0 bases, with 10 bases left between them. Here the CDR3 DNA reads TGTGCCAGCACCGACAGATCCTCCTACGAGCAGTACTTC. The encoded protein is CASTDRSSYEQYF.

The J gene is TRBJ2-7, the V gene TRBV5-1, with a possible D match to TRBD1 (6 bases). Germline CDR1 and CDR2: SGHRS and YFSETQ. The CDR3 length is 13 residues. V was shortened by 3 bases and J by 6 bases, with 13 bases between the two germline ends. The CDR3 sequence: CASSYGTFLEQYF. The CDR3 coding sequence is TGCGCCAGCAGCTACGGGACATTCCTCGAGCAGTACTTC.

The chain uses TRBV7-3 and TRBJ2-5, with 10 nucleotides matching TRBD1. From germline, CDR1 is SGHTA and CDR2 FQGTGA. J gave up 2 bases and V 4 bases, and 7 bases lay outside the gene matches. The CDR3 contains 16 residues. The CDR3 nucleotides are TGTGCCAGCAGCTCTCTTCCGGGACAGGGGCAAGAGACCCAGTACTTC. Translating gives CASSSLPGQGQETQYF.

For the CDR3, the DNA is TGTGCCTCCCCCGACCCGAGGGGGTTACTCTTCGAGCAGTACTTC. Translating it yields CASPDPRGLLFEQYF. The chain is built from TRBV7-9 and TRBJ2-7, with TRBD1 as a possible D gene (6 bases). Trimming took off 11 bases at V and 6 bases at J, with 26 bases between the two ends. Germline lookup yields CDR1 SEHNR and CDR2 FQNEAQ (reference sequence). This CDR3 has 15 amino acids. Full variable domain (missing parts from reference TRBV7-9 and TRBJ2-7): DTGVSQNPRHKITKRGQNVTFRCDPISEHNRLYWYRQTLGQGPEFLTYFQNEAQLEKSRLLSDRFSAERPKGSFSTLEIQRTEQGDSAMYLCASPDPRGLLFEQYFGPGTRLTVT.

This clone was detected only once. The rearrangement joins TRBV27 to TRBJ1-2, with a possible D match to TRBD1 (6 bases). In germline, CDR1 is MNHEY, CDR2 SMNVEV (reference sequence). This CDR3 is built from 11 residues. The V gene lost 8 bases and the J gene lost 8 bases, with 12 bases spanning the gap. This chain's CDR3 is CASSGAYGYTF. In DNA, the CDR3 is TGTGCCAGCTCAGGGGCTTACGGCTACACCTTC.

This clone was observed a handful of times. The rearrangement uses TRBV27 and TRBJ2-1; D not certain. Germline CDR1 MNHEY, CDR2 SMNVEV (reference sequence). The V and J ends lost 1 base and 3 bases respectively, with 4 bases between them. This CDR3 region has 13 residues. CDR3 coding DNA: TGTGCCAGCAGTTTATACTTCTACAATGAGCAGTTCTTC. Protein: CASSLYFYNEQFF.

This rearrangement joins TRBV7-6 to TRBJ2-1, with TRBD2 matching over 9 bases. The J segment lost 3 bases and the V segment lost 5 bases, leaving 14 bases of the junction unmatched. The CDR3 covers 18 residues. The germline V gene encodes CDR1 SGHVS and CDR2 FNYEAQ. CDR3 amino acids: CASSLWGLTAGGYNEQFF. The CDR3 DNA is TGTGCCAGCAGCCTGTGGGGGCTGACAGCGGGAGGCTACAATGAGCAGTTCTTC.

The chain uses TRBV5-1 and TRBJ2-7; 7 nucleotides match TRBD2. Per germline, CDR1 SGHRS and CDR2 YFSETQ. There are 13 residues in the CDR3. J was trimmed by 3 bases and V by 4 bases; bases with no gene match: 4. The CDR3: CASSGEGVYEQYF. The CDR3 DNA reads TGCGCCAGCAGCGGGGAGGGTGTCTACGAGCAGTACTTC.

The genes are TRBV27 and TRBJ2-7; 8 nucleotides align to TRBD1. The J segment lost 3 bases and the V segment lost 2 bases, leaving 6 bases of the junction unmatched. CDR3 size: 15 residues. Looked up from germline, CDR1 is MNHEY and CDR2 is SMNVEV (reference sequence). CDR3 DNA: TGTGCCAGCAGTTTAACCCCGGACAGGGACTACGAGCAGTACTTC. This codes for CASSLTPDRDYEQYF.

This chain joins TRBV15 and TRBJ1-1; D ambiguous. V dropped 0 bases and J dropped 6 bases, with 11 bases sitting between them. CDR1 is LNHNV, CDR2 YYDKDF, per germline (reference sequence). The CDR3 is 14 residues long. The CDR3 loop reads CATSRETVTAEAFF. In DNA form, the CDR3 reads TGTGCCACCAGCAGAGAAACAGTTACTGCTGAAGCTTTCTTT.

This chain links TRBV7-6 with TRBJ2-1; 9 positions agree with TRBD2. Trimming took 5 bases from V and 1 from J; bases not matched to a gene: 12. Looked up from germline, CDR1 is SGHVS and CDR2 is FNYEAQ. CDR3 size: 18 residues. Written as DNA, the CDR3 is TGTGCCAGCAGCACCCCTATCCAAGCGGGAGGTTCCTACAATGAGCAGTTCTTC. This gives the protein CASSTPIQAGGSYNEQFF.

CDR3 coding DNA: TGTGCCAGCAGCTTACAGCGTGGAACCGGGGAGCTGTTTTTT. Amino acid sequence: CASSLQRGTGELFF. The chain couples TRBV7-2 to TRBJ2-2, with D unresolved. From germline, CDR1 is SGHTA and CDR2 FQGNSA. There are 14 residues in the CDR3. Trimming removed 2 bases from V and 5 bases from J, with 9 bases in between.

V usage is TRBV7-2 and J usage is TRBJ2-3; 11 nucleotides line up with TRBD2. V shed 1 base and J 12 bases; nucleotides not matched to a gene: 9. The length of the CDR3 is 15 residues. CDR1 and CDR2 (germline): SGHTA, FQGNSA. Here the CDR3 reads CASSLGVPGLAGQYF. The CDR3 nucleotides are TGTGCCAGCAGCTTAGGGGTCCCCGGACTAGCGGGTCAGTATTTT.

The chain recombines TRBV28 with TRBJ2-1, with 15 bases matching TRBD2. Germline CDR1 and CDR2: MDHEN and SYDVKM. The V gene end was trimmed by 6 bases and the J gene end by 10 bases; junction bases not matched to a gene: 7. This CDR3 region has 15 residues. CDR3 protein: CASRRTSGRAGEQFF. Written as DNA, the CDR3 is TGTGCCAGCAGACGGACTAGCGGGAGGGCAGGCGAGCAGTTCTTC.

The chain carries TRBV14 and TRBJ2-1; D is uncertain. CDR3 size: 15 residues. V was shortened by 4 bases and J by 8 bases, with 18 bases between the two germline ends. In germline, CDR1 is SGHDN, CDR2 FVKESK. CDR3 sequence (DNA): TGTGCCAGCAGCCCCGATCAACTGAGAACCCATGAGCAGTTCTTC. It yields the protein CASSPDQLRTHEQFF.

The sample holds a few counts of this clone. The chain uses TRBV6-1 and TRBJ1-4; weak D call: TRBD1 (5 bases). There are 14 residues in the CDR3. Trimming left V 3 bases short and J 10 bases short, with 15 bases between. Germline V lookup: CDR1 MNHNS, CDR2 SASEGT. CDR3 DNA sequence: TGTGCCAGCAGTGAGAGCCAGGGTGTTGGAAAACTGTTTTTT. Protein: CASSESQGVGKLFF.

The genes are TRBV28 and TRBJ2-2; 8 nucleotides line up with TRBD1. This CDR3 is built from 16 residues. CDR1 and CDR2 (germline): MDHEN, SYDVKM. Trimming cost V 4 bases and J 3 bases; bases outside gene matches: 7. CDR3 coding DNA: TGTGCCAGCAGTTACCCCGGACAGGGACACACCGGGGAGCTGTTTTTT. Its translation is CASSYPGQGHTGELFF. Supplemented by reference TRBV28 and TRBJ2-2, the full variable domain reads DVKVTQSSRYLVKRTGEKVFLECVQDMDHENMFWYRQDPGLGLRLIYFSYDVKMKEKGDIPEGYSVSREKKERFSLILESASTNQTSMYLCASSYPGQGHTGELFFGEGSRLTVL.

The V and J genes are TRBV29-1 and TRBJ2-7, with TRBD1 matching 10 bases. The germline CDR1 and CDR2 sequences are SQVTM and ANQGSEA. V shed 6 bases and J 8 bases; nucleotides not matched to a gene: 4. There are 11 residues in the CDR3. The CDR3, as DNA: TGCAGCGTCCCGACAGGGGGCCAGCAGTACTTC. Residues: CSVPTGGQQYF.

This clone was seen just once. The CDR3 region is CASSPPSGLAYNEQFF. For the CDR3, the DNA is TGTGCCAGCTCACCACCGTCAGGGCTGGCCTACAATGAGCAGTTCTTC. The chain is built from TRBV18 and TRBJ2-1, with D tentatively TRBD1 (5 bases). The length of the CDR3 is 16 residues. Germline V lookup: CDR1 KGHSH, CDR2 LQKENI. Deletions cut 0 bases from V and 2 bases from J, with 11 bases between.

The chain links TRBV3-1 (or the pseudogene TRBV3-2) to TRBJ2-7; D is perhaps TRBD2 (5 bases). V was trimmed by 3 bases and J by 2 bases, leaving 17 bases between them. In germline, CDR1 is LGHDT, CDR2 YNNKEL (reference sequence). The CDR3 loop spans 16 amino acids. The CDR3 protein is CASSHPFLADTYEQYF. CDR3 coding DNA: TGTGCCAGCAGCCATCCCTTCCTAGCCGACACCTACGAGCAGTACTTC.

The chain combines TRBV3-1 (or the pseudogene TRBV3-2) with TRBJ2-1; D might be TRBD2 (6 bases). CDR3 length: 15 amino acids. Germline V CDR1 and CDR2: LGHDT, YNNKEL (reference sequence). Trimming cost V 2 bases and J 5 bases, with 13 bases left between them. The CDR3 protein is CASSQPVLANNEQFF. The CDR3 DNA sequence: TGTGCCAGCAGCCAACCCGTTCTAGCGAACAATGAGCAGTTCTTC.